Below, one T cell receptor (beta chain) is given with its context. Its matching antigen is unknown. This CDR3 is 13 amino acids long. V was trimmed by 5 bases and J by 4 bases, leaving 11 bases between them. Germline loops: CDR1 SGHTA, CDR2 FQGNSA. Produced via immunoSEQ multiplex PCR; TCRdb's table is partial and in-frame only. The sample lists more than 25,000 clones; 95% were seen once. This sample is part of a study of B cell selection in AIRE deficiency. The sorted conventional CD4 T cells were gated as CD4+CD127+. Control samples were from healthy, unrelated donors. General study points: Around 31% of healthy-shared Treg sequences were found among patient Tconv cells. AIRE-deficient Tconv and Treg repertoires matched healthy donors in TCRBV, CDR3 length, diversity. Shorter CDR3s marked shared Treg sequences, biased toward few non-templated insertions.

This chain uses TRBV7-2 with TRBJ1-2, with D perhaps matching TRBD1 (5 bases). This sequence was found in a human donor in good health. Sequenced sample: CD4+CD127+ conventional T cells sorted from PBMCs. The CDR3 loop reads CASSRDGGYGYTF. The CDR3 DNA reads as TGTGCCAGCAGCCGCGACGGGGGCTATGGCTACACCTTC.